Sequencing of this T cell receptor beta chain was carried out in a study of T cell changes during pregnancy in multiple sclerosis. Assay used: immunoSEQ multiplex PCR; TCRdb lists only in-frame clones, some missing. Among 45,000 to 70,000 clones listed, approximately 90% were seen once. CDR3 length: 13 amino acids. The junction had 8 bases not matched to a gene; V was cut back by 5 bases and J by 8 bases. Germline V CDR1 and CDR2: SNHLY, FYNNEI. The chain combines TRBV2 with TRBJ1-2; 7 nucleotides align to TRBD1. This TCR was sampled from a female donor with multiple sclerosis, enrolled in a pregnancy study. The sample in question was CD4+ T cells from peripheral blood mononuclear cells, obtained after pregnancy. CDR3 sequence: CASSLHRGIGYTF. In nucleotides, the CDR3 is TGTGCCAGCAGTCTTCACAGGGGAATCGGCTACACCTTC.